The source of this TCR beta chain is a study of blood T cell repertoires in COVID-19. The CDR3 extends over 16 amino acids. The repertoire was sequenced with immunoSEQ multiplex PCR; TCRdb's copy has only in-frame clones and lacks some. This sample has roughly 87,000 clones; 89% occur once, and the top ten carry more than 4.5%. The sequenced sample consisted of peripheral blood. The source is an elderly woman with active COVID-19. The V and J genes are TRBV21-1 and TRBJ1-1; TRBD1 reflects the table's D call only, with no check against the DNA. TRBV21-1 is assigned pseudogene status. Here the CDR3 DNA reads TGTGCCAGCAGCAAAGGGGCGGACAGGGGATATACTGAAGCTTTCTTT. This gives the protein CASSKGADRGYTEAFF.